This entry concerns a single TCR beta chain. Its specificity is unknown. The data were taken from a study of OX40 agonist ivuxolimab in advanced cancers. Study-level background: Ivuxolimab is a fully human IgG2 antibody that activates OX40 (CD134). Study-wide findings and caveats: More expanded clones were seen, on average, in CD8+ T cells than in CD4+.

Clones were sequenced by immunoSEQ multiplex PCR, and TCRdb holds only the in-frame ones, with some missing. Of about 59,000 clones listed, 85% are singletons. The sample in question was CD4+ or CD8+ T cells sorted from blood, obtained in a trial of the OX40 agonist ivuxolimab. The receptor's source is an adult with an advanced solid tumor such as melanoma, head and neck, liver or kidney cancer.

The CDR3 nucleotides read TGCGCCAGCAGCCAAGAATCGGGGGTATCCGGTTCACCCCTCCACTTT. This sequence encodes CASSQESGVSGSPLHF. The chain couples TRBV4-1 to TRBJ1-6; tentatively, D is TRBD1 (5 bases). CDR3 size: 16 residues. CDR1 is MGHRA and CDR2 is YSYEKL in the germline V gene. Trimming left V 0 bases short and J 9 bases short, with 15 bases between.